These T cell receptor beta chains were read from a single sample in a study of tumor-infiltrating lymphocytes in localized non-small cell lung cancer. Only in-frame clones appear in the TCRdb table, and some are missing; sequencing was by immunoSEQ multiplex PCR. Of some 2,900 clones listed, roughly two fifths were seen once; the top ten hold less than 20%. The specimen was uninvolved lung tissue not adjacent to the tumor. All receptors come from a human donor with non-small cell lung cancer. Both conserved end residues are part of each CDR3. Fields, in order: D gene, J gene, V gene, clone size, CDR3 DNA, CDR3 protein. The D gene is left open where the match is weak. Where a row states a size, it is once, few, many or the class of an expanded clone; other rows omit it.

>NA|TRBJ2-1|TRBV20-1|NA
TGCAGTGCCCCGGACGACAATGAGCAGTTCTTC
CSAPDDNEQFF
>NA|TRBJ2-5|TRBV9|NA
TGTGCCAGCAGCGTAGGTGTAGGGCAAGAGACCCAGTACTTC
CASSVGVGQETQYF
>TRBD2|TRBJ2-7|TRBV28|NA
TGTGCCAGCAGTTTATTTGCGGGAGCAATGAACGAGCAGTACTTC
CASSLFAGAMNEQYF
>TRBD2|TRBJ2-1|TRBV4-3|NA
TGCGCCAGCAGCCAAGTCTACGGGACTAGTGGCTATGAGCAGTTCTTC
CASSQVYGTSGYEQFF
>NA|TRBJ2-1|TRBV18|few
TGTGCCAGCTCACCACCCGGCAGCGCCTACAATGAGCAGTTCTTC
CASSPPGSAYNEQFF
>TRBD1|TRBJ1-1|TRBV7-9|few
TGTGCCAGCAGCTTAGCCCCAGGACAGGGTCGGGGCACTGAAGCTTTCTTT
CASSLAPGQGRGTEAFF
>TRBD1|TRBJ2-1|TRBV19|few
TGTGCCAGCGGGACAGGGAACTACAATGAGCAGTTCTTC
CASGTGNYNEQFF
>TRBD1|TRBJ1-4|TRBV5-1|NA
TGCGCCAGCAGCAGACAGGGCACTAATGAAAAACTGTTTTTT
CASSRQGTNEKLFF
>TRBD2|TRBJ2-1|TRBV10-1|large
TGCGCCATCAGGACTAGCGGGAGCTCCTACAATGAGCAGTTCTTC
CAIRTSGSSYNEQFF
>NA|TRBJ2-5|TRBV29-1|NA
TGCAGCGTTGAAGATAAGGGACAGGCGGGGGGCCAGTACTTC
CSVEDKGQAGGQYF
>TRBD1|TRBJ1-1|TRBV6-4|medium-sized
TGTGCCAGCAGGAGGACAGGGAACACTGAAGCTTTCTTT
CASRRTGNTEAFF
>TRBD1|TRBJ1-6|TRBV5-4|few
TGTGCCAGCAGCCATACGGGACAGGGTTATAATTCACCCCTCCACTTT
CASSHTGQGYNSPLHF
>NA|TRBJ2-7|TRBV7-9|medium-sized
TGTGCCAGCAGCTTAGGAGGTAGCGCCTACGAGCAGTACTTC
CASSLGGSAYEQYF
>NA|TRBJ2-6|TRBV5-1|NA
TGCGCCAGCAGCGCTCTAGGAGGGGCCAACGTCCTGACTTTC
CASSALGGANVLTF
>NA|TRBJ2-5|TRBV11-2|NA
TGTGCCAGCAGCCCCCAGGGCGCGGGGACCGAGACCCAGTACTTC
CASSPQGAGTETQYF
>TRBD2|TRBJ2-1|TRBV10-3|NA
TGTGCCATCAGTGGCGGACTAGCGGGAGGGTCCTACAATGAGCAGTTCTTC
CAISGGLAGGSYNEQFF
>NA|TRBJ2-1|TRBV6-1|medium-sized
TGTGCCAGCAGTCAAATGTACAATGAGCAGTTCTTC
CASSQMYNEQFF
>NA|TRBJ1-1|TRBV29-1|NA
TGCAGCGTTGGGGCAGCGAACACTGAAGCTTTCTTT
CSVGAANTEAFF
>NA|TRBJ2-7|TRBV27|NA
TGTGCCAGCAGTCAGGGGCAATTGAGGGCCTACGAGCAGTACTTC
CASSQGQLRAYEQYF
>TRBD1|TRBJ1-4|TRBV7-8|NA
TGTGCCAGCAGCTTATTAGGACAGGGGGGCGAAAAACTGTTTTTT
CASSLLGQGGEKLFF
>NA|TRBJ1-2|TRBV6-5|once
TGTGCCAGCAGCCTAAGTAAGAGGCTGATAGGCTACACCTTC
CASSLSKRLIGYTF
>TRBD1|TRBJ1-1|TRBV28|few
TGTGCCAGCAGTTTCCGGGACAGCCTCACTGAAGCTTTCTTT
CASSFRDSLTEAFF
>TRBD1|TRBJ1-5|TRBV4-3|NA
TGCGCCAGCAGCACACGACAGGGGGCCCAGCCCCAGCATTTT
CASSTRQGAQPQHF
>NA|TRBJ2-3|TRBV9|NA
TGTGCCAGCAGCGCGTCTGGGGGGTCCCCAGATACGCAGTATTTT
CASSASGGSPDTQYF